This T cell receptor beta chain was found in a study of blood T cell repertoires in COVID-19. Study-level background: PBMCs, B-cell-depleted T cells, or T cells provided the cDNA or gDNA that made up the material.

The ends lost 5 bases at V and 2 bases at J; junction bases unmatched: 3. The length of the CDR3 is 14 residues. CDR1 and CDR2 (germline): SGHDN, FVKESK. Sequencing used immunoSEQ multiplex PCR; TCRdb keeps in-frame clones, though not all of them. This table holds 350,000 to 450,000 clones, about 89% found once. Specimen: PBMCs or T cells enriched from blood (not recorded which). This TCR was recovered from a woman aged 40 to 50 who had been exposed to COVID-19. J is TRBJ1-2 and V is TRBV14; TRBD1 agrees at 9 bases. CDR3 sequence reads: CASSTGGENYGYTF. CDR3 nucleotides: TGTGCCAGCAGCACAGGGGGCGAGAACTATGGCTACACCTTC. The variable domain in full, with the rest retrieved from reference TRBV14 and TRBJ1-2, is EAGVTQFPSHSVIEKGQTVTLRCDPISGHDNLYWYRRVMGKEIKFLLHFVKESKQDESGMPNNRFLAERTGGTYSTLKVQPAELEDSGVYFCASSTGGENYGYTFGSGTRLTVV.